These 24 T cell receptor beta chains were sequenced from one sample in a study of blood T cell repertoires in COVID-19. Repertoires were generated with immunoSEQ multiplex PCR, while TCRdb's copy carries only in-frame clones and drops some. The sample shows around 200,000 clones, about 80% of them seen only once. The sequencing input was peripheral blood. The source of these receptors is a human donor in a cohort sampled during active COVID-19.

V gene TRBV25-1 combines with J gene TRBJ2-7; possible D gene TRBD1, 5 bases. The ends were cut back, 1 base at V and 2 bases at J, with 12 bases in the middle. Germline CDR1 MGHDK, CDR2 SYGVNS. This CDR3 region has 15 residues. The CDR3 DNA sequence: TGTGCCAGCAGTGAATGGGGCAGGTCCACCTACGAGCAGTACTTC. Protein product: CASSEWGRSTYEQYF.

This clone was seen only a few times. The chain couples TRBV9 to TRBJ2-5; TRBD1 matches at 8 bases. The CDR3 is 16 residues long. Germline assignment: CDR1 SGDLS and CDR2 YYNGEE. The V segment lost 0 bases and the J segment 1 base; nucleotides outside the gene matches: 5. As DNA, the CDR3 is TGTGCCAGCAGCGTAGGGACAGGGATATTCCAAGAGACCCAGTACTTC. Protein: CASSVGTGIFQETQYF.

The chain joins TRBV2 to TRBJ2-7; TRBD1 is a possible D gene (6 bases). V lost 1 base, J lost 2 bases, and 9 bases lay in between. From germline, CDR1 is SNHLY and CDR2 FYNNEI. The CDR3 length is 14 residues. The CDR3 DNA reads as TGTGCCAGCAGTGAAGATGCAGGGGCCTACGAGCAGTACTTC. Protein: CASSEDAGAYEQYF.

This chain links TRBV2 with TRBJ2-7, with D perhaps matching TRBD2 (6 bases). V gave up 6 bases and J gave up 2 bases, with 14 bases separating them. CDR3 size: 14 residues. Germline loops: CDR1 SNHLY, CDR2 FYNNEI. CDR3 DNA sequence: TGTGCCAGCAGCTGGGACTGGGAAACCTACGAGCAGTACTTC. Translated: CASSWDWETYEQYF.

This chain joins TRBV4-2 and TRBJ2-1; 14 nucleotides match TRBD2. V was pared by 4 bases and J by 2 bases, with 16 bases of the junction left unmatched. The CDR3 totals 21 residues. CDR1 is LGHNA, CDR2 YNFKEQ, per germline. The CDR3 loop reads CASSLKTSGLAGVAPYNEQFF. The CDR3 nucleotides read TGTGCCAGCAGCCTAAAAACTTCGGGACTAGCGGGAGTGGCCCCCTACAATGAGCAGTTCTTC.

This clone came up once. This chain links TRBV6-5 with TRBJ1-3, with a weak D call TRBD1 (5 bases). The V gene's germline CDR1 is MNHEY and CDR2 SVGAGI. The CDR3 consists of 13 residues. The V and J ends lost 9 bases and 1 base respectively, with 10 bases between them. The CDR3, as DNA: TGTGCCAGTGGACACTCATCTGGAAACACCATATATTTT. Amino acids: CASGHSSGNTIYF.

The chain carries TRBV27 and TRBJ2-6; no clear D. The CDR3 is made up of 14 amino acids. V shed 3 bases and J shed 0 bases, with 3 bases lying between them. The V gene's germline CDR1 is MNHEY and CDR2 SMNVEV (reference sequence). CDR3 protein: CASSFYSGANVLTF. CDR3 nucleotide sequence: TGTGCCAGCAGTTTTTACTCTGGGGCCAACGTCCTGACTTTC.

The CDR3 DNA reads TGTGCCAGCAGTTGGGTCCGGGACAGACAGCAGTACTTC. Its translation is CASSWVRDRQQYF. This sequence joins TRBV6-5 and TRBJ2-7, with 7 bases identical to TRBD1. In germline, CDR1 is MNHEY, CDR2 SVGAGI. The CDR3 has 13 amino acids. V shed 4 bases, J shed 8 bases, and the junction held 8 bases outside the gene matches.

The V gene is TRBV7-3, the J gene TRBJ2-3, with TRBD2 matching 12 bases. The CDR3 contains 14 residues. Germline CDR1 is SGHTA and CDR2 is FQGTGA. The ends lost 5 bases at V and 6 bases at J; junction bases unmatched: 3. The CDR3 DNA sequence: TGTGCCAGCAGCCCTAGCGGGGGGGCGGATACGCAGTATTTT. It is translated as CASSPSGGADTQYF.

This clone was counted between two and nine times. The V call is TRBV12-3 or TRBV12-4, the J call TRBJ2-7, with a weak D call TRBD1 (6 bases). The CDR3 has 13 residues. Trimming left V 3 bases short and J 7 bases short, with 13 bases between. The CDR3 bases are TGTGCCAGCAGTTTGACAGGCTCTAGGGAGCAGTACTTC. The encoded protein is CASSLTGSREQYF.

This chain uses TRBV7-9 with TRBJ2-5; TRBD2 matches 10 bases. The V and J ends lost 4 bases and 1 base, in that order; junction bases with no gene match: 12. The V gene's germline CDR1 is SEHNR and CDR2 FQNEAQ (reference sequence). The CDR3 is made up of 18 amino acids. The CDR3, as DNA: TGTGCCAGCAGCTCAGGACTAGCGGCGTACCTGGGCCAAGAGACCCAGTACTTC. It translates to CASSSGLAAYLGQETQYF.

This chain connects TRBV7-9 to TRBJ2-1, with TRBD2 identical over 13 bases. The V and J ends lost 5 bases and 1 base, in that order; junction bases with no gene match: 2. CDR1 SEHNR and CDR2 FQNEAQ come from the germline V gene (reference sequence). The CDR3 totals 16 residues. CDR3 coding DNA: TGTGCCAGCAGCCTGGGACTAGCGGGGTCCTACAATGAGCAGTTCTTC. Protein: CASSLGLAGSYNEQFF.

This chain uses TRBV7-6 with TRBJ1-3, with 7 bases fitting TRBD1. CDR3 size: 16 residues. Germline-derived CDR1 and CDR2 are SGHVS and FNYEAQ. The junction had 7 bases not matched to a gene; V was cut back by 5 bases and J by 0 bases. Here the CDR3 reads CASSPWTGGSGNTIYF. The CDR3 DNA reads as TGTGCCAGCAGCCCGTGGACAGGAGGCTCTGGAAACACCATATATTTT. Supplemented by reference TRBV7-6 and TRBJ1-3, the full variable domain reads GAGVSQSPRYKVTKRGQDVALRCDPISGHVSLYWYRQALGQGPEFLTYFNYEAQQDKSGLPNDRFSAERPEGSISTLTIQRTEQRDSAMYRCASSPWTGGSGNTIYFGEGSWLTVV.

The CDR3 bases are TGCGCCAGCAGCTTGGCCCAGGGAACCTACGAGCAGTACTTC. It codes for CASSLAQGTYEQYF. The chain employs TRBV5-1 and TRBJ2-7, with D tentatively TRBD1 (5 bases). Trimming took off 0 bases at V and 2 bases at J, with 9 bases between the two ends. The CDR3 loop spans 14 amino acids. The germline gives CDR1 SGHRS, CDR2 YFSETQ.

V and J are TRBV7-2 and TRBJ2-7, with D possibly TRBD1 on 6 matching bases. V lost 5 bases to trimming and J lost 2 bases, with 13 bases between them. CDR3 length: 14 amino acids. Germline V gene data show CDR1 as SGHTA and CDR2 as FQGNSA. CDR3 residues: CASSMDRTPYEQYF. The CDR3, as DNA: TGTGCCAGCAGCATGGACAGAACCCCCTACGAGCAGTACTTC.

This chain joins TRBV18 and TRBJ2-6; D remains ambiguous. The CDR3 runs to 13 residues. Trimming took 8 bases from V and 0 from J, leaving 5 bases between them. Per the germline V gene, CDR1 is KGHSH and CDR2 is LQKENI. This chain's CDR3 is CASANSGANVLTF. CDR3 DNA sequence: TGTGCCAGCGCGAACTCTGGGGCCAACGTCCTGACTTTC.

The chain links TRBV20-1 to TRBJ2-5; a weak D match, TRBD2 (6 bases). The V end was cut by 7 bases, the J end by 7 bases, with 13 bases between. The CDR3 is made up of 11 amino acids. Per the germline V gene, CDR1 is DFQATT and CDR2 is SNEGSKA (reference sequence). CDR3 residues: CSVLALGTQYF. The CDR3 nucleotides are TGCAGTGTACTAGCCTTAGGGACCCAGTACTTC.

V and J are TRBV5-5 and TRBJ1-5, with a possible D match to TRBD1 (5 bases). Germline loops: CDR1 SGHKS, CDR2 YYEKEE (reference sequence). CDR3 length equals 13 residues. Trimming shortened V by 4 bases and J by 5 bases, and 10 bases separated the two germline ends. CDR3 sequence reads: CASSRARDQPQHF. CDR3 coding DNA: TGTGCCAGCAGCAGGGCCAGGGATCAGCCCCAGCATTTT.

The chain links TRBV6-5 to TRBJ2-7; perhaps TRBD2 as D (6 bases). The germline V gene encodes CDR1 MNHEY and CDR2 SVGAGI. V lost 6 bases, J lost 3 bases, and 12 bases lay in between. This CDR3 spans 13 amino acids. In DNA, the CDR3 is TGTGCCAGCAGCCGGGGGACGGACTACGAGCAGTACTTC. Its translation is CASSRGTDYEQYF.

This rearrangement joins TRBV5-1 to TRBJ1-5, with TRBD1 identical over 7 bases. J gave up 9 bases and V 4 bases, and 4 bases lay outside the gene matches. Looked up from germline, CDR1 is SGHRS and CDR2 is YFSETQ. The CDR3 is 12 amino acids. CDR3 in DNA: TGCGCCAGCAGCACAGGGGACGGGCCCCAGCATTTT. The encoded protein is CASSTGDGPQHF.

This chain joins TRBV9 and TRBJ1-2, with 7 bases identical to TRBD1. Germline CDR1 reads SGDLS; CDR2 reads YYNGEE. The CDR3 is made up of 13 amino acids. The J segment lost 4 bases and the V segment lost 3 bases, leaving 3 bases of the junction unmatched. The CDR3 protein is CASSAQGVYGYTF. CDR3 nucleotides: TGTGCCAGCAGCGCTCAGGGGGTCTATGGCTACACCTTC.

The V gene is TRBV20-1, the J gene TRBJ2-2; TRBD2 agrees at 8 bases. The germline CDR1 and CDR2 sequences are DFQATT and SNEGSKA (reference sequence). The trim removed 3 bases at V and 6 bases at J, leaving 3 bases unmatched. This CDR3 contains 13 residues. In DNA, the CDR3 is TGCAGTGCTAGTAGGCGGGGGGCCGGGGAGCTGTTTTTT. Translated: CSASRRGAGELFF.

This sequence joins TRBV5-1 and TRBJ2-7, with 7 nucleotides matching TRBD1. The CDR3 totals 14 residues. Per the germline V gene, CDR1 is SGHRS and CDR2 is YFSETQ. After removal of 0 bases from V and 3 bases from J, the junction contained 3 bases not matched to a gene. Here the CDR3 DNA reads TGCGCCAGCAGCTTGGGGGGACAGAACTACGAGCAGTACTTC. This translates into CASSLGGQNYEQYF.

This rearrangement joins TRBV19 to TRBJ1-6; a weak D match, TRBD1 (6 bases). V was trimmed by 7 bases and J by 8 bases, leaving 24 bases between them. The CDR3 has 17 amino acids. Per the germline V gene, CDR1 is LNHDA and CDR2 is SQIVND (reference sequence). The CDR3 protein is CASNSPGEGTGYSPLHF. The CDR3 DNA is TGTGCCAGTAATAGCCCCGGTGAGGGAACAGGGTATTCACCCCTCCACTTT.